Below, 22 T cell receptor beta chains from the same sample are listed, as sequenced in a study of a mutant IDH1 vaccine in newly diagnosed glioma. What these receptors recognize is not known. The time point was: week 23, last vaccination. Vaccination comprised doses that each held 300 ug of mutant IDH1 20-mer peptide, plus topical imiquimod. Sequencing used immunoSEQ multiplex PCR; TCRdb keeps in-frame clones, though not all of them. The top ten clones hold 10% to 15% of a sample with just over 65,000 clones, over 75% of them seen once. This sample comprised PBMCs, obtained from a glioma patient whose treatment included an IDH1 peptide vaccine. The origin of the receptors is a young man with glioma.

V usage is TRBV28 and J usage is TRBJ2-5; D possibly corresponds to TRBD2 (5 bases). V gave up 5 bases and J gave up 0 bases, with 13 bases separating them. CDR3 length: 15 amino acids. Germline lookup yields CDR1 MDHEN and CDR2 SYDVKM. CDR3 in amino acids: CASSPGFGYQETQYF. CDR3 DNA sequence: TGTGCCAGCAGTCCGGGGTTCGGGTACCAAGAGACCCAGTACTTC.

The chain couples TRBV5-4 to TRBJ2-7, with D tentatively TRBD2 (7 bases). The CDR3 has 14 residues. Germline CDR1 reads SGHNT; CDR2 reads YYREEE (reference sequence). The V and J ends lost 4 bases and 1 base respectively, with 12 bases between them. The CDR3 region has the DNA TGTGCCAGCAGCCGGGGGGCAGGGTCCTACGAGCAGTACTTC. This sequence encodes CASSRGAGSYEQYF.

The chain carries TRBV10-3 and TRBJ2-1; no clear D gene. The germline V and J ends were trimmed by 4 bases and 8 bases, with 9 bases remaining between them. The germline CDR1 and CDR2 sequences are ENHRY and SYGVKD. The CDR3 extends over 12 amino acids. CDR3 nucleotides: TGTGCCATCAGTGTGGGGTGGGATGAGCAGTTCTTC. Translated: CAISVGWDEQFF.

CDR3 sequence: CASSLAVYGTATEAFF. The CDR3 region has the DNA TGTGCCAGCAGCTTGGCGGTTTACGGGACGGCCACTGAAGCTTTCTTT. The V call is TRBV5-4, the J call TRBJ1-1; TRBD1 might be the D (5 bases). This CDR3 is 16 amino acids long. Germline values: CDR1 SGHNT, CDR2 YYREEE (reference sequence). Trimming removed 0 bases at V and 4 bases at J, with 16 bases between.

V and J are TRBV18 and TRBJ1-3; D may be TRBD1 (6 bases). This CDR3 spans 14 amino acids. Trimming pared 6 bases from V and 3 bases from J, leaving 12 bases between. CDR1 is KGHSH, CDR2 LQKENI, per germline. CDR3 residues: CASSEKGVGNTIYF. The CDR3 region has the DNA TGTGCCAGCTCCGAGAAGGGGGTTGGAAACACCATATATTTT.

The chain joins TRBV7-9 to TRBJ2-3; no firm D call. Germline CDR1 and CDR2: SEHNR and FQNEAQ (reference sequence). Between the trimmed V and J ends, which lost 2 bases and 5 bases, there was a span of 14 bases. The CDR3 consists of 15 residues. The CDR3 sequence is CASSLIGARLDTQYF. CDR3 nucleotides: TGTGCCAGCAGCTTAATTGGTGCGAGGCTAGATACGCAGTATTTT.

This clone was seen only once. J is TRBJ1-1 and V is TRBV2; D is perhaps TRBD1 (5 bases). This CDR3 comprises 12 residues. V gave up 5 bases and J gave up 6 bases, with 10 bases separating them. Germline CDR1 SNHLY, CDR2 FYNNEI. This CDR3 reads CASSPETAEAFF. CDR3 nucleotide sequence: TGTGCCAGCAGTCCTGAGACAGCTGAAGCTTTCTTT.

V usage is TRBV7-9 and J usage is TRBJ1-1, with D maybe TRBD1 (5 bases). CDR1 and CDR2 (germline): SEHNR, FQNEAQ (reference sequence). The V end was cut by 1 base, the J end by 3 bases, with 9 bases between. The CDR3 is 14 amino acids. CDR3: CASSLGGGDTEAFF. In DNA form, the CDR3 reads TGTGCCAGCAGCTTAGGCGGGGGAGACACTGAAGCTTTCTTT. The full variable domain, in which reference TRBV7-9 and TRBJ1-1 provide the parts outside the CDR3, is DTGVSQNPRHKITKRGQNVTFRCDPISEHNRLYWYRQTLGQGPEFLTYFQNEAQLEKSRLLSDRFSAERPKGSFSTLEIQRTEQGDSAMYLCASSLGGGDTEAFFGQGTRLTVV.

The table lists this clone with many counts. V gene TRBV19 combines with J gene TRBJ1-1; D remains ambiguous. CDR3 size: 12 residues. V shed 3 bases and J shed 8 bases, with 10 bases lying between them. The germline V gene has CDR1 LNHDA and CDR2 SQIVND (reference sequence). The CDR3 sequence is CASSIFNVEAFF. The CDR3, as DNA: TGTGCCAGTAGTATTTTCAACGTCGAAGCTTTCTTT.

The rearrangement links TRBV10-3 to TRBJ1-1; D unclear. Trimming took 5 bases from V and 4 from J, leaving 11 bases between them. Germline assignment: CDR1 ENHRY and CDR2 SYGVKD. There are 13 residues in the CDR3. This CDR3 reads CAISPAESTEAFF. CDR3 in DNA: TGTGCCATCAGTCCCGCAGAATCCACTGAAGCTTTCTTT.

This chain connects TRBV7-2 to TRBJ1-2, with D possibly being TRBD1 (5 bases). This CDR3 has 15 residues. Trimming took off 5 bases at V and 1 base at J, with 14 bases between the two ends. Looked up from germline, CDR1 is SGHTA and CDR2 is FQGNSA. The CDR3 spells CASSPGGTLNYGYTF. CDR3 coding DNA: TGTGCCAGCAGCCCGGGGGGGACTCTTAACTATGGCTACACCTTC.

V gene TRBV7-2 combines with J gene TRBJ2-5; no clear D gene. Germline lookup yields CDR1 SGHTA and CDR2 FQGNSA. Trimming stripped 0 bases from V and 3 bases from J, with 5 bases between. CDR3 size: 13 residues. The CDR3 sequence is CASSLAAKETQYF. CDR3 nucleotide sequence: TGTGCCAGCAGCTTAGCTGCGAAAGAGACCCAGTACTTC.

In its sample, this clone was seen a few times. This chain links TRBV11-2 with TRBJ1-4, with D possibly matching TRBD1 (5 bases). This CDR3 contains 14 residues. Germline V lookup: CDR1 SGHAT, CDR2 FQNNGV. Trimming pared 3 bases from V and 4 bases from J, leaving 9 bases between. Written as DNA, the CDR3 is TGTGCCAGCAGCTTTGGGGGACGTAATGAAAAACTGTTTTTT. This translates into CASSFGGRNEKLFF.

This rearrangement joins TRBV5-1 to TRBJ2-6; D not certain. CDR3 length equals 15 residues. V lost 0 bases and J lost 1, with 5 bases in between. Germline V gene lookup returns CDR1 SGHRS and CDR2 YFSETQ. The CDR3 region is CASSLVASGANVLTF. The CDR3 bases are TGCGCCAGCAGCTTGGTCGCTTCTGGGGCCAACGTCCTGACTTTC.

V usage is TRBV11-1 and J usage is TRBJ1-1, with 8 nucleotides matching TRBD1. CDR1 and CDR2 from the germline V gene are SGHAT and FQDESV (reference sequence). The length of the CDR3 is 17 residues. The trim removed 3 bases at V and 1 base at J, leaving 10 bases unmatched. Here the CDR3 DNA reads TGTGCCAGCAGCTTCCCTCCACAGGGGGACGGGAACACTGAAGCTTTCTTT. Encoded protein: CASSFPPQGDGNTEAFF.

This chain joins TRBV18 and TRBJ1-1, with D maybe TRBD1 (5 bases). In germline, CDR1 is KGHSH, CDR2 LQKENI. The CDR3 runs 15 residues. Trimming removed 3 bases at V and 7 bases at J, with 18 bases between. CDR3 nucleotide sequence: TGTGCCAGCTCACCGTGGCAAGGGGAATCTCTTGAAGCTTTCTTT. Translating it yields CASSPWQGESLEAFF.

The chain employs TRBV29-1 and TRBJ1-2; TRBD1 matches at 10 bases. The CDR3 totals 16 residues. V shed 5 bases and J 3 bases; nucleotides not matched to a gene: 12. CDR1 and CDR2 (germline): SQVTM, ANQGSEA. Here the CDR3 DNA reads TGCAGCGTTACCCGGACAGGGGGAGTGAGGGACTATGGCTACACCTTC. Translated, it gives CSVTRTGGVRDYGYTF. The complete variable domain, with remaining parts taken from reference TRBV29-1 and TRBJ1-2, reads SAVISQKPSRDICQRGTSLTIQCQVDSQVTMMFWYRQQPGQSLTLIATANQGSEATYESGFVIDKFPISRPNLTFSTLTVSNMSPEDSSIYLCSVTRTGGVRDYGYTFGSGTRLTVV.

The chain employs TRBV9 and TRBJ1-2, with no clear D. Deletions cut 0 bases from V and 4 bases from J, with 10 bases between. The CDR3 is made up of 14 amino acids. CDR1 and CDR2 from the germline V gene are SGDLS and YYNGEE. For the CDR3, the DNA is TGTGCCAGCAGCGTAGAGGCAAGAACCTATGGCTACACCTTC. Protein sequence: CASSVEARTYGYTF.

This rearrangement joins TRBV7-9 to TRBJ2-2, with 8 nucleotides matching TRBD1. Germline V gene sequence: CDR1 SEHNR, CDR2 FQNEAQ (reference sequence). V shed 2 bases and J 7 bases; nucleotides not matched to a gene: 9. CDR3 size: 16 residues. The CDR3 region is CASSLSAGGYDGELFF. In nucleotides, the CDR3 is TGTGCCAGCAGCTTATCGGCAGGGGGCTACGACGGGGAGCTGTTTTTT.

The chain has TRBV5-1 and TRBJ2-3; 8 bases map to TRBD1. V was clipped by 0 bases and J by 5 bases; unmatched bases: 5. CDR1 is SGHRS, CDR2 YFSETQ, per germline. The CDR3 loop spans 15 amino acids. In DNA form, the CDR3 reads TGCGCCAGCAGCTTGGAAGGCACAGGGGGAGATACGCAGTATTTT. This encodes CASSLEGTGGDTQYF.

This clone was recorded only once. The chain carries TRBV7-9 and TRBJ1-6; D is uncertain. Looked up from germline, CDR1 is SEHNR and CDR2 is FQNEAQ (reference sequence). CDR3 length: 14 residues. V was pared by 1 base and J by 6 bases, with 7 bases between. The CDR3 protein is CASSLGLSNSPLHF. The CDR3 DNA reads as TGTGCCAGCAGCTTAGGCCTTTCTAATTCACCCCTCCACTTT.

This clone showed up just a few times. Here the CDR3 reads CATSRTPDTGGEAFF. The CDR3 DNA sequence: TGTGCCACCAGCAGAACCCCGGATACAGGGGGCGAAGCTTTCTTT. This sequence joins TRBV15 and TRBJ1-1; 9 nucleotides align to TRBD1. Trimming took 2 bases from V and 8 from J; bases not matched to a gene: 9. The CDR3 totals 15 residues. In germline, CDR1 is LNHNV, CDR2 YYDKDF (reference sequence).